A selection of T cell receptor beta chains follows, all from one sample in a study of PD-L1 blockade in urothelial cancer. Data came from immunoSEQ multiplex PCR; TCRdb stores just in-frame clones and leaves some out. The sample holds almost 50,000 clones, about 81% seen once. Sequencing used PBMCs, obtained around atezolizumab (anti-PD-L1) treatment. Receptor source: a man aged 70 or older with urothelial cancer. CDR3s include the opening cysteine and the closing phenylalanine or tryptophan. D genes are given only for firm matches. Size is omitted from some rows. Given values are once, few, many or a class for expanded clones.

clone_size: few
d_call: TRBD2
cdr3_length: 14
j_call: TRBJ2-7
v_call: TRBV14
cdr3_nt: TGTGCCAGCAGCCCAGGGACTAGCGGGAGTGTGCAGTACTTC
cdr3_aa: CASSPGTSGSVQYF

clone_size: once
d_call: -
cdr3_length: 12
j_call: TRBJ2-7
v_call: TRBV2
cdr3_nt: TGTGCCAGCAGGTCACAGGGTTACGAGCAGTACTTC
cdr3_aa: CASRSQGYEQYF

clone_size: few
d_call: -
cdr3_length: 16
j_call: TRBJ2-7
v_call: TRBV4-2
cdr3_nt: TGTGCCAGCAGCCAAGATTTTTCGAACAGGGTTCACGAGCAGTACTTC
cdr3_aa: CASSQDFSNRVHEQYF

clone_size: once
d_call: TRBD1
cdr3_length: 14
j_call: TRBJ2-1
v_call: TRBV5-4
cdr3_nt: TGTGCCAGCGGATCCGGGACAGGGTACAATGAGCAGTTCTTC
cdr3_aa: CASGSGTGYNEQFF

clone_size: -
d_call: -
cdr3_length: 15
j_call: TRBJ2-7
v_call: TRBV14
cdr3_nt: TGTGCCAGCAGCCAGGATAGCAGTAGCTCCTACGAGCAGTACTTC
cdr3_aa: CASSQDSSSSYEQYF

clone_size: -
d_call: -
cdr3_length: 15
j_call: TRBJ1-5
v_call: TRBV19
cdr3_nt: TGTGCCAGCCAGGACAGTCCGAGGCGCAATCAGCCCCAGCATTTT
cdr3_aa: CASQDSPRRNQPQHF

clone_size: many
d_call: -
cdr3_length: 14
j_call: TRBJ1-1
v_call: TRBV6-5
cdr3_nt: TGTGCCAGCAGACTCACCGGTCTTCACACTGAAGCTTTCTTT
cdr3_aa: CASRLTGLHTEAFF

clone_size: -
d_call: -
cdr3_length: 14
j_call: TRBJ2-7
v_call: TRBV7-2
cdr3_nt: TGTGCCAGCAGCTTAATGGTAGACTCCTACGAGCAGTACTTC
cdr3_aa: CASSLMVDSYEQYF

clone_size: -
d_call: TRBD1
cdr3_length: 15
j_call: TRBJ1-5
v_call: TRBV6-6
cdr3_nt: TGTGCCAGCAGTTATGGCAGGGGGCCGGATCAGCCCCAGCATTTT
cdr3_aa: CASSYGRGPDQPQHF

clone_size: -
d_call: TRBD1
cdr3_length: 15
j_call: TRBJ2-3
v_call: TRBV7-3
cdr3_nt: TGTGCCAGCAGCTTAAGGGGGACAGTAGCAGATACGCAGTATTTT
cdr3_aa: CASSLRGTVADTQYF

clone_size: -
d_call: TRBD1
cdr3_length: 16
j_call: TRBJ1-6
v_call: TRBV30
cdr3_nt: TGTGCCTGGTCTTCTTCCGGGACAGGGTTGATTTCACCCCTCCACTTT
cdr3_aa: CAWSSSGTGLISPLHF